The 5 T cell receptor beta chains listed next were all sequenced from one sample in a study of CD8 T cells in ankylosing spondylitis. TCRdb passed the 5' RACE reads through MiXCR, listing each CDR3 protein once. The sample consists of roughly 400,000 distinct CDR3 sequences, around 20% of them appearing once. The antigens these receptors bind are not known. Study results and limitations: Blood from ankylosing spondylitis patients appeared to carry a characteristic roughly eight-variant TCR beta motif.

The sequenced sample consisted of blood, either unsorted or a sorted T cell fraction (not recorded which). Every receptor here comes from a male donor with ankylosing spondylitis.

In its sample, this clonotype was seen a few times. Here the CDR3 reads CASSLNTGAPGGIQYF. In nucleotides, the CDR3 is TGTGCCAGCAGCCTCAACACAGGGGCCCCGGGGGGCATTCAGTACTTC. The chain uses TRBV6-1 and TRBJ2-4; D might be TRBD1 or TRBD2, each matching 7 bases. This CDR3 contains 16 residues. Germline loops: CDR1 MNHNS, CDR2 SASEGT. V lost 6 bases and J lost 9, with 24 bases in between.

The chain links TRBV20-1 to TRBJ2-6; 8 bases match TRBD1. Looked up from germline, CDR1 is DFQATT and CDR2 is SNEGSKA (reference sequence). The V and J ends lost 6 bases and 0 bases, in that order; junction bases with no gene match: 4. The CDR3 sequence is 15 residues long. CDR3 residues: CSARTGSSGANVLTF. The CDR3 DNA follows: TGCAGTGCGAGGACAGGGTCCTCTGGGGCCAACGTCCTGACTTTC.

This clonotype was seen only once. V and J are TRBV4-1 and TRBJ2-4; maybe TRBD1 (5 bases). V was trimmed by 0 bases and J by 4 bases, leaving 13 bases between them. Germline V gene data show CDR1 as MGHRA and CDR2 as YSYEKL. There are 16 residues in the CDR3. CDR3 sequence: CASSQDLWAGKNIQYF. The CDR3 coding sequence is TGCGCCAGCAGCCAAGATCTTTGGGCAGGGAAAAACATTCAGTACTTC.

This clonotype has more than one count but fewer than ten. The J gene is TRBJ2-3, the V gene TRBV4-1; no clear D gene. V lost 3 bases and J lost 4, with 14 bases in between. CDR1 MGHRA and CDR2 YSYEKL come from the germline V gene. CDR3 length: 15 amino acids. CDR3 sequence (DNA): TGCGCCAGCAGCCAGGATAAGTTTGTAGCAGATACGCAGTATTTT. This encodes CASSQDKFVADTQYF.

The gene calls are TRBV28 and TRBJ2-1; D not certain. The CDR3 is made up of 11 amino acids. In germline, CDR1 is MDHEN, CDR2 SYDVKM. Trimming pared 7 bases from V and 5 bases from J, leaving 6 bases between. The CDR3 DNA follows: TGTGCCAGCATAGGGAACAATGAGCAGTTCTTC. Translating gives CASIGNNEQFF.